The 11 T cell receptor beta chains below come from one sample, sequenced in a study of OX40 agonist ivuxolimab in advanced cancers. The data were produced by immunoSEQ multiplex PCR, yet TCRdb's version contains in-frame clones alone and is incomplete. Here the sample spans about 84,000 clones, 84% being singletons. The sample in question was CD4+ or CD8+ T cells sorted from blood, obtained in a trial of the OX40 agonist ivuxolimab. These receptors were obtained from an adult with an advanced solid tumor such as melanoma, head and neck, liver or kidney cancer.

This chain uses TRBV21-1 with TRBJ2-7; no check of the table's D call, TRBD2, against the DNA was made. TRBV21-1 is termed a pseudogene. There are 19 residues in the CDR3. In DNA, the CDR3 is TGTGCCAGCAGCAAAGGGATAGGGGTCCTGCGGGGGGCCCCCTACGAGCAGTACGTC. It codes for CASSKGIGVLRGAPYEQYV.

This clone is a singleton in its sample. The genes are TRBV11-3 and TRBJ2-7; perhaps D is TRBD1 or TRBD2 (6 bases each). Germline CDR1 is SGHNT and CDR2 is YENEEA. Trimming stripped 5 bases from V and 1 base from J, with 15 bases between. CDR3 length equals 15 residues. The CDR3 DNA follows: TGTGCCAGCAGCCCGGGGGCAGGGGATTCCTACGAGCAGTACTTC. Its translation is CASSPGAGDSYEQYF.

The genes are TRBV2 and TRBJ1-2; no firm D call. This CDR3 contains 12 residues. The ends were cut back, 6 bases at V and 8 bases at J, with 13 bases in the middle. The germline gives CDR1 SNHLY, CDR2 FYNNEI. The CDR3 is CASRTTIYGYTF. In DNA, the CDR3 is TGTGCCAGCAGAACTACGATATACGGCTACACCTTC.

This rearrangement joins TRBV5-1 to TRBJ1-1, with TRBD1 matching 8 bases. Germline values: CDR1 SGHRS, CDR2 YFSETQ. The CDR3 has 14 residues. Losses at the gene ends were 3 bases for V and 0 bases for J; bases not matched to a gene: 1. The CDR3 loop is CASSWTGMNTEAFF. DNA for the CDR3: TGCGCCAGCAGCTGGACAGGGATGAACACTGAAGCTTTCTTT.

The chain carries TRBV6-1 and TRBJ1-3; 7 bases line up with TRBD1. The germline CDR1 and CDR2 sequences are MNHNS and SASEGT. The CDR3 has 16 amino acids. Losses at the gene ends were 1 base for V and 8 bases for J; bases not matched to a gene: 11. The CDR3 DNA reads TGTGCCAGCAGTGAAGGATCGGGGGGCAGGGGGTACACCATATATTTT. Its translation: CASSEGSGGRGYTIYF.

The CDR3 loop is CATSRVGGLEEYQQTQYF. CDR3 nucleotide sequence: TGTGCCACCAGCAGAGTAGGGGGACTAGAGGAGTACCAGCAGACCCAGTACTTC. This rearrangement joins TRBV15 to TRBJ2-5; the match to TRBD2 covers 8 bases. Germline assignment: CDR1 LNHNV and CDR2 YYDKDF (reference sequence). With V trimmed by 1 base and J by 6 bases, 16 bases remained unmatched. CDR3 length: 18 residues.

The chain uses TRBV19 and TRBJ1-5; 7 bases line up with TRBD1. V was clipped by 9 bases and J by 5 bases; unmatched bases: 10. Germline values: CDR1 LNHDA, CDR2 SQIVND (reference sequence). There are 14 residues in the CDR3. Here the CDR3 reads CASRTRTGDQPQHF. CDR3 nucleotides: TGTGCCAGCAGGACCCGGACAGGCGATCAGCCCCAGCATTTT.

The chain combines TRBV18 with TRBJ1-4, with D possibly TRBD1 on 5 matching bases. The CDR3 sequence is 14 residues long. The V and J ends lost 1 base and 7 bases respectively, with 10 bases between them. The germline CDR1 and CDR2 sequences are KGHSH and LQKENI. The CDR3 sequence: CASSPQGQGEKLFF. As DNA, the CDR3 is TGTGCCAGCTCACCACAGGGGCAGGGTGAAAAACTGTTTTTT.

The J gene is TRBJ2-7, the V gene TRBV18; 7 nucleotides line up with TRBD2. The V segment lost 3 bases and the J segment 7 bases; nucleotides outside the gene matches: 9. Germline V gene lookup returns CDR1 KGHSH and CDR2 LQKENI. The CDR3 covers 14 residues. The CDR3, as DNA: TGTGCCAGCTCACCCGACTCTGCGGGGGAAGAGCAGTACGTC. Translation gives CASSPDSAGEEQYV.

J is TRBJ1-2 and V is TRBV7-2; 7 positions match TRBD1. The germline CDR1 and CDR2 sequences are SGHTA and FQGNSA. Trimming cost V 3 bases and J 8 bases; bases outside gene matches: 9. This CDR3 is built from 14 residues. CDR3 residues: CASSFSGTEGGYTF. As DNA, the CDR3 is TGTGCCAGCAGCTTCTCCGGGACAGAGGGCGGCTACACCTTC.

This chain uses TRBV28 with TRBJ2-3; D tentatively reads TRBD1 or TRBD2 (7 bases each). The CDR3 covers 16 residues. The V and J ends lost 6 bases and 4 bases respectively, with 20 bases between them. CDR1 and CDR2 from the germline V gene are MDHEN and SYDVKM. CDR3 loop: CASRYQGGGRADTQYF. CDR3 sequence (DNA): TGTGCCAGCAGATACCAGGGGGGGGGAAGGGCAGATACGCAGTATTTT.